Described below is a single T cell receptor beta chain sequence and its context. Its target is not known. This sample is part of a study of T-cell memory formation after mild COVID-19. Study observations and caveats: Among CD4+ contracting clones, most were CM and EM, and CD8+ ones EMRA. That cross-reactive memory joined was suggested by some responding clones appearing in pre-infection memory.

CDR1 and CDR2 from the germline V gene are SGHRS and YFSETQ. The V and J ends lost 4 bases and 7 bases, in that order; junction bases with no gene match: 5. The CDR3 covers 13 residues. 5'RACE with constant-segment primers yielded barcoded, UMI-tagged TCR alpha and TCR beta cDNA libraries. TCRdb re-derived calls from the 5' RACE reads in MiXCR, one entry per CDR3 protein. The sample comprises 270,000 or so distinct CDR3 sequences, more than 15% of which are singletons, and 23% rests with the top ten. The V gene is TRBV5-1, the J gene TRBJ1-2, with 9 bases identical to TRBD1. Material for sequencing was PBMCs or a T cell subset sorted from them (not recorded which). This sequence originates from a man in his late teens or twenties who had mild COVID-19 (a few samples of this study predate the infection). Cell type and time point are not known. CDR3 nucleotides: TGCGCCAGCAGCCTGGGACAGGGCCTTGGCTACACCTTC. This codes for CASSLGQGLGYTF.